This T cell receptor beta chain was documented in a study of T cell repertoires in cytomegalovirus infection. Study at large: The public TCR beta signatures pointed to both CMV infection and matching HLA type.

This clonotype was seen at least ten times. Its specificity is unknown. Whole-study results and caveats: Totalled public TCR beta family frequency picked out people who carried CMV plus the relevant HLA. HLA-C-restricted TCR beta clonotypes specific for CMV led the ex vivo response.

Germline V gives CDR1 SGHTA, CDR2 FQGNSA. The germline V and J ends were trimmed by 1 base and 0 bases, with 12 bases remaining between them. This CDR3 has 16 amino acids. From the reads, TCRdb called clonotypes with MiXCR, one entry per CDR3 protein. Found here are 270,000 or so distinct CDR3 sequences, about a sixth of them singletons; the top ten hold approximately 44%. This clonotype was obtained from a human donor in good health (CMV status not recorded). Some clones in this sample may be carry-over from other donors' samples. The rearrangement links TRBV7-2 to TRBJ2-5, with a tentative D call TRBD2 (5 bases). Sequencing was done on a sample of CD8+ T cells from PBMCs. CDR3 in amino acids: CASSLVGGADQETQYF. The CDR3 bases are TGTGCCAGCAGCTTAGTGGGCGGAGCGGACCAAGAGACCCAGTACTTC. The whole variable domain, filled in from reference TRBV7-2 and TRBJ2-5, reads GAGVSQSPSNKVTEKGKDVELRCDPISGHTALYWYRQSLGQGLEFLIYFQGNSAPDKSGLPSDRFSAERTGGSVSTLTIQRTQQEDSAVYLCASSLVGGADQETQYFGPGTRLLVL.